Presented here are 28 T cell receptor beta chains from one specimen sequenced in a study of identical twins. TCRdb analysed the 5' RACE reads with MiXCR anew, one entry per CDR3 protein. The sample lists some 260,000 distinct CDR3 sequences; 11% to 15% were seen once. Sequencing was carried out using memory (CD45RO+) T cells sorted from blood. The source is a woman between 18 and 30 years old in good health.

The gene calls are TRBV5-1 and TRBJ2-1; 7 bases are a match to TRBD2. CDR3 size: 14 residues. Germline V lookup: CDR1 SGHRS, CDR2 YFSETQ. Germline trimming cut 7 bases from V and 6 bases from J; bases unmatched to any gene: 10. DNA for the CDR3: TGCGCCAGCCAACAGAGCGGGGCAATCAATGAGCAGTTCTTC. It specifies CASQQSGAINEQFF. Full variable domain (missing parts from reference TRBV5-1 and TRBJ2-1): KAGVTQTPRYLIKTRGQQVTLSCSPISGHRSVSWYQQTPGQGLQFLFEYFSETQRNKGNFPGRFSGRQFSNSRSEMNVSTLELGDSALYLCASQQSGAINEQFFGPGTRLTVL.

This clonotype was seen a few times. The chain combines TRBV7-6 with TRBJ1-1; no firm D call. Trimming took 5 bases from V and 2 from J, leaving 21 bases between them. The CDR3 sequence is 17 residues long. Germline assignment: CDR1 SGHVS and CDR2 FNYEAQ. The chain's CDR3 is CASSQPSGSLFNTEAFF. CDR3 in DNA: TGTGCCAGCAGCCAGCCTTCGGGCTCCTTATTTAACACTGAAGCTTTCTTT.

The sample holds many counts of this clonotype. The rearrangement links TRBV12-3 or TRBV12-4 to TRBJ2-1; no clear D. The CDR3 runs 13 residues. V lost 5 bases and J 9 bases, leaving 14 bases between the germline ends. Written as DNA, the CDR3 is TGTGCCAGCAGTGTGGGAAATGGCGGTGAGCAGTTCTTC. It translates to CASSVGNGGEQFF.

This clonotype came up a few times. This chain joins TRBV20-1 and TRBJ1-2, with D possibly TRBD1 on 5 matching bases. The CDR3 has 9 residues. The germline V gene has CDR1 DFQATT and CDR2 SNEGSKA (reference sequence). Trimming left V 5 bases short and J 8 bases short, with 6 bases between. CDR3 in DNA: TGCAGTGCTGGGGGGGGCTACACCTTC. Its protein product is CSAGGGYTF.

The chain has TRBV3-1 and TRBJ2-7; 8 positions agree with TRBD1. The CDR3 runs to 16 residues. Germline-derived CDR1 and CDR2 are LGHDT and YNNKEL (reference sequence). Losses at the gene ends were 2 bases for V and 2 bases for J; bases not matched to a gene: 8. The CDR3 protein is CASSQNRGTGPYEQYF. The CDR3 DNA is TGTGCCAGCAGCCAAAATAGGGGGACAGGTCCCTACGAGCAGTACTTC.

This CDR3 is CATSRPGQGASYEQYF. CDR3 bases: TGTGCCACCAGCAGGCCGGGACAGGGGGCATCCTACGAGCAGTACTTC. This sequence joins TRBV15 and TRBJ2-7; TRBD1 matches at 12 bases. The J segment lost 1 base and the V segment lost 3 bases, leaving 4 bases of the junction unmatched. The CDR3 has 16 residues. Germline V lookup: CDR1 LNHNV, CDR2 YYDKDF (reference sequence).

The CDR3 region has the DNA TGTGCCAGCAGTTTCAGCAGGCGGCAGAACACTGAAGCTTTCTTT. This gives the protein CASSFSRRQNTEAFF. The chain recombines TRBV12-3 or TRBV12-4 with TRBJ1-1; no clear D. The CDR3 is 15 residues long. Trimming stripped 3 bases from V and 1 base from J, with 12 bases between.

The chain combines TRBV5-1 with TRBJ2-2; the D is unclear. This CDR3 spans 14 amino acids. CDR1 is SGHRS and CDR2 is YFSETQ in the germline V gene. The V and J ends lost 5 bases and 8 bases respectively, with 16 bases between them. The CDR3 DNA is TGCGCCAGCAGGAGTCTTACAGAAAGGGGGGAGCTGTTTTTT. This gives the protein CASRSLTERGELFF.

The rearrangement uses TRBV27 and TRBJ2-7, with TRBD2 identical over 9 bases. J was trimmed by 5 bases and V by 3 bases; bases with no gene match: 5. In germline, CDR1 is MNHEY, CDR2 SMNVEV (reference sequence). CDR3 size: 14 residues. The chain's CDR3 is CASSFASGNHEQYF. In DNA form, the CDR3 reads TGTGCCAGCAGTTTTGCTAGCGGGAACCACGAGCAGTACTTC.

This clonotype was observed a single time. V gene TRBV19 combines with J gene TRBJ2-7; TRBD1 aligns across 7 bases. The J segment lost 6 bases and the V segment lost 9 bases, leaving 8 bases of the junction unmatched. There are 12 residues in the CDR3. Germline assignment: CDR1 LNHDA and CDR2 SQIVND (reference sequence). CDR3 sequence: CASLDREGEQYF. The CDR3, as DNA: TGTGCCAGCCTAGACAGGGAAGGCGAGCAGTACTTC.

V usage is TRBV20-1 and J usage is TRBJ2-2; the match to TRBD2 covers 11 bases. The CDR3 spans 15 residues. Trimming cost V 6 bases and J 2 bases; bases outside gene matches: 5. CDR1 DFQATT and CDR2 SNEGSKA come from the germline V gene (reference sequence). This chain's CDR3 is CSARTSGFNTGELFF. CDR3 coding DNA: TGCAGTGCACGGACTAGCGGGTTTAACACCGGGGAGCTGTTTTTT.

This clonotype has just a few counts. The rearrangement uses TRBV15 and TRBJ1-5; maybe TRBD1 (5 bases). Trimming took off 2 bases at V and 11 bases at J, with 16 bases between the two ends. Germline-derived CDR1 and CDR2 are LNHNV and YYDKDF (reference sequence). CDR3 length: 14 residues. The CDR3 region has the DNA TGTGCCACCAGCAGACCCGACAGCGGGATGACCCAGCATTTT. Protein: CATSRPDSGMTQHF.

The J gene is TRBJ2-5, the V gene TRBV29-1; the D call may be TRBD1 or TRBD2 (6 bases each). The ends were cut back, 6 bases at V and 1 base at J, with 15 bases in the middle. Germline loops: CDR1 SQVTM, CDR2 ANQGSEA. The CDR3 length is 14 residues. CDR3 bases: TGCAGCGTGGCGGGCGGGACATTCCAAGAGACCCAGTACTTC. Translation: CSVAGGTFQETQYF. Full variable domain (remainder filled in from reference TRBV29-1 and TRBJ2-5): SAVISQKPSRDICQRGTSLTIQCQVDSQVTMMFWYRQQPGQSLTLIATANQGSEATYESGFVIDKFPISRPNLTFSTLTVSNMSPEDSSIYLCSVAGGTFQETQYFGPGTRLLVL.

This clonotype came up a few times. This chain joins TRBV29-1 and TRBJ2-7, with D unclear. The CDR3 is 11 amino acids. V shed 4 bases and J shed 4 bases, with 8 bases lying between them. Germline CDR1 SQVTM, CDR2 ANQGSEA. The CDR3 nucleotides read TGCAGCGTTGGAGGCGGTTACGAGCAGTACTTC. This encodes CSVGGGYEQYF.

The CDR3 reads CATSRVLTNNEQYF. CDR3 in DNA: TGTGCCACCAGCAGAGTTCTGACTAACAACGAGCAGTACTTC. The chain links TRBV15 to TRBJ2-7; possible D gene TRBD2, 5 bases. V was clipped by 1 base and J by 5 bases, with 12 bases between them. CDR3 length: 14 residues. Germline CDR1 is LNHNV and CDR2 is YYDKDF (reference sequence). Looking up the rest from reference TRBV15 and TRBJ2-7 gives the full variable domain: DAMVIQNPRYQVTQFGKPVTLSCSQTLNHNVMYWYQQKSSQAPKLLFHYYDKDFNNEADTPDNFQSRRPNTSFCFLDIRSPGLGDTAMYLCATSRVLTNNEQYFGPGTRLTVT.

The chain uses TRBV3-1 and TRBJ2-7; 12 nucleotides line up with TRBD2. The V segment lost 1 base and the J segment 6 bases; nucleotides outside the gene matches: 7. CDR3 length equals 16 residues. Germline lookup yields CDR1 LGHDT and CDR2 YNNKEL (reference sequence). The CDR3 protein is CASSQGSKGLAGEQYF. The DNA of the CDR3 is TGTGCCAGCAGCCAAGGGAGCAAGGGACTAGCGGGCGAGCAGTACTTC.

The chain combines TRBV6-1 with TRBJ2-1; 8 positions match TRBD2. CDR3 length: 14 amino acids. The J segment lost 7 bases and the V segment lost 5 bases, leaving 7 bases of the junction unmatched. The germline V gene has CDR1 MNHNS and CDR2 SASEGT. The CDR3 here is CASSTVAGFNEQFF. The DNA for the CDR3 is TGTGCCAGCAGTACGGTAGCGGGGTTTAATGAGCAGTTCTTC.

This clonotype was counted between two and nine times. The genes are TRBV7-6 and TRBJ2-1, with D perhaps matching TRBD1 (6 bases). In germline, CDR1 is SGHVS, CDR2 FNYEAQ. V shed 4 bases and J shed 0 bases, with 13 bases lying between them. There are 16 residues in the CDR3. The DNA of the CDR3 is TGTGCCAGCAGCTCAGGGGTCTCGAGCTCCTACAATGAGCAGTTCTTC. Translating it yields CASSSGVSSSYNEQFF.

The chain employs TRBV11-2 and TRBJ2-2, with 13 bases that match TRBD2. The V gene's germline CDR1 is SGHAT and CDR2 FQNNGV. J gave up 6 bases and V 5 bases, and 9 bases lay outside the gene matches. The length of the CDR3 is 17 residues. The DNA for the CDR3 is TGTGCCAGCAGCCCCCAAGGACTAGCGGGAGTGGCCGGGGAGCTGTTTTTT. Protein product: CASSPQGLAGVAGELFF.

CDR3 DNA sequence: TGTGCCAGCAGCACGGCGGCAGATACGCAGTATTTT. Residues: CASSTAADTQYF. The J gene is TRBJ2-3, the V gene TRBV7-3; D is uncertain. Germline V gene data show CDR1 as SGHTA and CDR2 as FQGTGA. The CDR3 extends over 12 amino acids. V lost 5 bases, J lost 4 bases, and 7 bases lay in between.

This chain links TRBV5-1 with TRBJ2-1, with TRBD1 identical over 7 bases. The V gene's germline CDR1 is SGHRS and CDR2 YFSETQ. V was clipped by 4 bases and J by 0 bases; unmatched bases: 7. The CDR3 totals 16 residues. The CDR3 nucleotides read TGCGCCAGCAGCACCTGGACAGGTGCCTCCTACAATGAGCAGTTCTTC. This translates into CASSTWTGASYNEQFF.

The CDR3 nucleotides read TGCGCCAGCAGCCTTGGAGCGGGAGCTGCCTACAATGAGCAGTTCTTC. As protein: CASSLGAGAAYNEQFF. This chain links TRBV5-1 with TRBJ2-1; TRBD2 matches 8 bases. From germline, CDR1 is SGHRS and CDR2 YFSETQ. The CDR3 spans 16 residues. The V gene end was trimmed by 4 bases and the J gene end by 2 bases; junction bases not matched to a gene: 8.

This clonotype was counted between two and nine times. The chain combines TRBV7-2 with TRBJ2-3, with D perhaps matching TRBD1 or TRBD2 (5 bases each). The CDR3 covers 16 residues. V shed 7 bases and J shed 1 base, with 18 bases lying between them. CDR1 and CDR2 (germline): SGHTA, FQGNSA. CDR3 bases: TGTGCCAGCACCCCGGGGCAGGGACCACGCACAGATACGCAGTATTTT. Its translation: CASTPGQGPRTDTQYF.

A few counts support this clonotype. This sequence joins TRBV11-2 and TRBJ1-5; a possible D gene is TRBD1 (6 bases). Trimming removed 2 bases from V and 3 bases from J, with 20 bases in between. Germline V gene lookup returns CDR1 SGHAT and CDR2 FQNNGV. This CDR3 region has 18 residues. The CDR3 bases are TGTGCCAGCAGCTTAATTGGGCACCAGGGGCGGTTCAATCAGCCCCAGCATTTT. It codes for CASSLIGHQGRFNQPQHF. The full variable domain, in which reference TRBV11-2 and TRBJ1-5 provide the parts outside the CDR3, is EAGVAQSPRYKIIEKRQSVAFWCNPISGHATLYWYQQILGQGPKLLIQFQNNGVVDDSQLPKDRFSAERLKGVDSTLKIQPAKLEDSAVYLCASSLIGHQGRFNQPQHFGDGTRLSIL.

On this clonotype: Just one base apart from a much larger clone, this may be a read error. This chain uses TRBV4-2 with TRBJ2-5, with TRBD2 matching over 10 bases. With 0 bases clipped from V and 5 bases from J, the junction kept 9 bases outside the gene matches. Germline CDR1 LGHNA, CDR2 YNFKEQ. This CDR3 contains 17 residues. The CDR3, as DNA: TGTGCCAGCAGCCAAGATCTGGCAAGCGGGGGGGTTGAGACCCAGTACTTC. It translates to CASSQDLASGGVETQYF.

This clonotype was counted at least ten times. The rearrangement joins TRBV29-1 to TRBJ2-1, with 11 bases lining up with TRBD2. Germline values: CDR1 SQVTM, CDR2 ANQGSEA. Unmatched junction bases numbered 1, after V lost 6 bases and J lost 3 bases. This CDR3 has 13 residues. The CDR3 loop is CSVGTSGYNEQFF. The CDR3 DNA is TGCAGCGTCGGGACTAGCGGCTACAATGAGCAGTTCTTC.

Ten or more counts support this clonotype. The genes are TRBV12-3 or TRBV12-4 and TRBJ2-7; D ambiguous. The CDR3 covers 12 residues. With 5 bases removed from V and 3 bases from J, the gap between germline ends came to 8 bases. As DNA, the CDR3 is TGTGCCAGCAGTCCCCGCAGCTACGAGCAGTACTTC. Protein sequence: CASSPRSYEQYF.

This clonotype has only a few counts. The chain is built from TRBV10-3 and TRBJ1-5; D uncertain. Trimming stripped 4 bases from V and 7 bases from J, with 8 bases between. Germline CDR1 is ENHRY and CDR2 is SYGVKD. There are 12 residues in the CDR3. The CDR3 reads CAISGSRQPQHF. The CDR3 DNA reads TGTGCCATCAGTGGGAGCAGGCAGCCCCAGCATTTT.